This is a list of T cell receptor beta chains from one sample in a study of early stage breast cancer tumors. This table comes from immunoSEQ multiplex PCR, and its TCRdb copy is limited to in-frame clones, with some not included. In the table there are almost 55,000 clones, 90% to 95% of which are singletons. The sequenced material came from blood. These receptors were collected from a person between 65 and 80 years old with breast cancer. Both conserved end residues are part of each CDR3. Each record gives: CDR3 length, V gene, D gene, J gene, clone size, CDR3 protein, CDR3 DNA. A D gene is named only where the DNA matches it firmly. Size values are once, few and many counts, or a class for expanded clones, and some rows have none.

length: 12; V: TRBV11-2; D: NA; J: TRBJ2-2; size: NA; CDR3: CASSLGGAELFF; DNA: TGTGCCAGCAGCTTAGGTGGAGCCGAGCTGTTTTTT
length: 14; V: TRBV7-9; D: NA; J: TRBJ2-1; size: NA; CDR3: CASSLLASYNEQFF; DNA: TGTGCCAGCAGCTTACTAGCGTCCTACAATGAGCAGTTCTTC
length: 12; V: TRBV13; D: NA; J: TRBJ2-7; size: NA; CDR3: CASSPGLSRLYF; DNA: TGTGCCAGCAGCCCTGGACTCTCTAGGCTTTACTTC
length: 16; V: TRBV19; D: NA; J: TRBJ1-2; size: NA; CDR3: CASSIKRAEGVHGYTF; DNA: TGTGCCAGTAGTATAAAAAGGGCAGAAGGGGTGCATGGCTACACCTTC
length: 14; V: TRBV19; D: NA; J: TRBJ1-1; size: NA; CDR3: CASSMLSWNTEAFF; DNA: TGTGCCAGTAGTATGCTTAGTTGGAACACTGAAGCTTTCTTT
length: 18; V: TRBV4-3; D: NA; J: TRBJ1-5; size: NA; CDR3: CASSQVYPPQGSNQPQHF; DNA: TGCGCCAGCAGCCAAGTTTACCCCCCACAGGGTAGCAATCAGCCCCAGCATTTT
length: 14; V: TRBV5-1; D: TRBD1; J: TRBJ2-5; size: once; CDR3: CASSDPGTVETQYF; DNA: TGCGCCAGCAGCGACCCGGGGACAGTAGAGACCCAGTACTTC
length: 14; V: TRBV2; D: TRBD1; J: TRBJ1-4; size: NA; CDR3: CASTKQGLSEKLFF; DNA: TGTGCCAGCACCAAACAGGGGTTGAGTGAAAAACTGTTTTTT
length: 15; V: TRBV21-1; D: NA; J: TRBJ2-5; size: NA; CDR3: CASRTKQGSGETQYF; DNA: TGTGCCAGCAGAACCAAACAGGGTTCAGGGGAGACCCAGTACTTC
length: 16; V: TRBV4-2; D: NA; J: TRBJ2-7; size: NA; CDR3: CASSQGHEGGNYEQYF; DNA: TGTGCCAGCAGCCAAGGCCACGAGGGCGGGAACTACGAGCAGTACTTC
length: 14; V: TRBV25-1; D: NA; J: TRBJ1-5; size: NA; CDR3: CASSEGQSGQPQHF; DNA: TGTGCCAGCAGTGAAGGACAGTCGGGTCAGCCCCAGCATTTT
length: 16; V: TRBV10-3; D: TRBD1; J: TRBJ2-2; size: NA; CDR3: CAISGKDRTYTGELFF; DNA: TGTGCCATCAGTGGTAAGGACAGGACTTACACCGGGGAGCTGTTTTTT
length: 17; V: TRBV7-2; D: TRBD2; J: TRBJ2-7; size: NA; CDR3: CASSLRATSGGAYEQYF; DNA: TGTGCCAGCAGCTTACGTGCGACCAGCGGGGGGGCATACGAGCAGTACTTC
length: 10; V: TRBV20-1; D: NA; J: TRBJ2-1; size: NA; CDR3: CSARREMQFF; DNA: TGCAGTGCTAGAAGGGAGATGCAGTTCTTC
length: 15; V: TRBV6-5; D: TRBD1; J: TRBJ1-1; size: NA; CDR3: CASSSSTGGSAEAFF; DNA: TGTGCCAGCAGTTCAAGTACAGGGGGCTCGGCTGAAGCTTTCTTT
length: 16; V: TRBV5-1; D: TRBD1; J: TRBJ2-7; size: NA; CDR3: CASSASGTETSYEQYF; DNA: TGCGCCAGCAGCGCATCCGGGACAGAGACCTCCTACGAGCAGTACTTC
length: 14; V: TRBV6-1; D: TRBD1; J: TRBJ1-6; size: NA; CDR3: CATLGEVRGAPLHF; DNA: TGTGCCACCCTGGGGGAAGTCAGGGGGGCACCCCTCCACTTT
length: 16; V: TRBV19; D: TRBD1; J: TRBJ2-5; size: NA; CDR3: CASSNSRDRDQETQYF; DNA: TGTGCCAGTAGTAACTCCCGGGACAGGGACCAAGAGACCCAGTACTTC
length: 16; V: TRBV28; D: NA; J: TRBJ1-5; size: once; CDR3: CASSQTAFYSNQPQHF; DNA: TGTGCCAGCAGTCAAACAGCTTTCTATAGCAATCAGCCCCAGCATTTT
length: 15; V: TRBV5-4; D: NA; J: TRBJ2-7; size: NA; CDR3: CASSLGWGRGYEQYF; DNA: TGTGCCAGCAGCTTGGGCTGGGGGCGAGGCTACGAGCAGTACTTC
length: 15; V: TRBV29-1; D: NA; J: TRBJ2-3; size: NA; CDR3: CSVPSRSGYTGTQYF; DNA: TGCAGCGTTCCCTCGCGGAGCGGGTACACAGGTACGCAGTATTTT
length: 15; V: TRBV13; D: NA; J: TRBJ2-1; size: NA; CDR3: CASSLGGSSYNEQFF; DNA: TGTGCCAGCAGCTTAGGCGGGAGCTCCTACAATGAGCAGTTCTTC
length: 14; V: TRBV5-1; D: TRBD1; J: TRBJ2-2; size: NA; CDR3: CASSGDSSTGELFF; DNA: TGCGCCAGCAGCGGGGACAGCTCCACCGGGGAGCTGTTTTTT
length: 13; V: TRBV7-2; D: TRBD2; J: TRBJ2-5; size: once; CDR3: CASSSGVVAGEDF; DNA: TGTGCCAGCAGTTCAGGGGTTGTAGCGGGAGAGGACTTC